These 20 T cell receptor beta chains were sequenced from one sample in a study of shared clonotypes between healthy human individuals (dated by TCRdb to 2020 to 2021). Library prep was done by the immunoSEQ multiplex PCR assay. The table comes from immuneACCESS by way of TCRdb, which keeps in-frame sequences with V and J called. Part of the clones is missing from these tables; in studies checked, under half for an unresolved V gene and the rest for unknown reasons. This sample lists roughly 640,000 clones; roughly 70% were detected once. The ten largest clones take up 1.7% of the sample. The sequenced sample was memory CD4+ T cells sorted from blood. Reading the label with the study, this specimen's cell subset or site is: CD45RA-negative fraction. The receptors derive from a woman aged 25 to 39 in good health.

V is TRBV5-6 and J is TRBJ2-2, with D perhaps matching TRBD1 (6 bases). Germline CDR1 SGHDT, CDR2 YYEEEE. The V and J ends lost 4 bases and 6 bases respectively, with 13 bases between them. The CDR3 has 14 amino acids. This chain's CDR3 is CASSLNRVAGELFF. CDR3 DNA: TGTGCCAGCAGCCTAAACAGGGTGGCCGGGGAGCTGTTTTTT.

The chain employs TRBV5-1 and TRBJ2-2; D remains ambiguous. With 6 bases removed from V and 4 bases from J, the gap between germline ends came to 4 bases. Germline lookup yields CDR1 SGHRS and CDR2 YFSETQ. The CDR3 is made up of 11 amino acids. The CDR3 coding sequence is TGCGCCAGCAAGAGCACCGGGGAGCTGTTTTTT. This sequence encodes CASKSTGELFF. Based on the CDR3 plus reference TRBV5-1 and TRBJ2-2, the full variable domain is KAGVTQTPRYLIKTRGQQVTLSCSPISGHRSVSWYQQTPGQGLQFLFEYFSETQRNKGNFPGRFSGRQFSNSRSEMNVSTLELGDSALYLCASKSTGELFFGEGSRLTVL.

This clone showed up just once. Written as DNA, the CDR3 is TGTGCCAGCAGCCTACAGGAGGGCTACGAGCAGTACTTC. It is translated as CASSLQEGYEQYF. The rearrangement joins TRBV11-3 to TRBJ2-7; possible D gene TRBD2, 6 bases. Germline assignment: CDR1 SGHNT and CDR2 YENEEA. The length of the CDR3 is 13 residues. The V gene lost 5 bases and the J gene lost 3 bases, with 11 bases spanning the gap.

The rearrangement joins TRBV19 to TRBJ2-1, with unresolved D. V lost 10 bases and J lost 3, with 10 bases in between. Germline CDR1 LNHDA, CDR2 SQIVND (reference sequence). This CDR3 region has 12 residues. The CDR3 here is CATTTYYNEQFF. The CDR3 DNA reads as TGTGCCACCACGACATACTACAATGAGCAGTTCTTC.

The genes are TRBV18 and TRBJ2-6, with a tentative D call TRBD1 (7 bases). The V gene's germline CDR1 is KGHSH and CDR2 LQKENI. CDR3 size: 16 residues. The V and J ends lost 2 bases and 3 bases respectively, with 11 bases between them. This CDR3 is CASSPIRGDGANVLTF. The CDR3 nucleotides read TGTGCCAGCTCACCAATCAGGGGGGATGGGGCCAACGTCCTGACTTTC.

The chain has TRBV11-2 and TRBJ1-4; a possible D gene is TRBD1 (6 bases). Trimming removed 1 base at V and 8 bases at J, with 23 bases between. Germline V gene lookup returns CDR1 SGHAT and CDR2 FQNNGV. The CDR3 extends over 18 amino acids. As DNA, the CDR3 is TGTGCCAGCAGCTTAGGAGGTTCGGGGGGCGCGCCGTGGGAAAAACTGTTTTTT. Translated: CASSLGGSGGAPWEKLFF.

This clone was observed a handful of times. The V gene is TRBV5-1, the J gene TRBJ2-7, with D possibly called TRBD1 or TRBD2 (5 bases each). CDR3 length equals 14 residues. Germline V gene data show CDR1 as SGHRS and CDR2 as YFSETQ. V gave up 5 bases and J gave up 6 bases, with 18 bases separating them. The CDR3 is CASRQGPGELEQYF. The CDR3 DNA is TGCGCCAGCAGGCAGGGCCCCGGGGAGCTCGAGCAGTACTTC.

This clone has just one count. This may arise from a read error, as a much more abundant clone is one base away. Other DNA sequences from this sample encode an identical CDR3 as well. The rearrangement joins TRBV20-1 to TRBJ1-1, with unresolved D. This CDR3 comprises 11 residues. In germline, CDR1 is DFQATT, CDR2 SNEGSKA (reference sequence). V lost 5 bases and J lost 3, with 7 bases in between. This CDR3 reads CSADHDTEAFF. CDR3 DNA: TGCAGTGCTGATCACGACACTGAAGCTTTCTTT.

The J gene is TRBJ2-7, the V gene TRBV5-1; D may be TRBD1 (5 bases). CDR1 and CDR2 (germline): SGHRS, YFSETQ. CDR3 size: 14 residues. V was trimmed by 1 base and J by 4 bases, leaving 12 bases between them. The CDR3 coding sequence is TGCGCCAGCAGCTTGTCCACAGGAATTTACGAGCAGTACTTC. It encodes CASSLSTGIYEQYF.

The chain combines TRBV4-2 with TRBJ1-1, with D tentatively TRBD1 (5 bases). The germline gives CDR1 LGHNA, CDR2 YNFKEQ. The CDR3 runs 15 residues. V was trimmed by 4 bases and J by 1 base, leaving 13 bases between them. The CDR3 sequence is CASSRDRDGNTEAFF. CDR3 DNA sequence: TGTGCCAGCAGCCGAGACCGGGACGGGAACACTGAAGCTTTCTTT.

The chain joins TRBV5-1 to TRBJ2-7, with TRBD2 identical over 10 bases. This CDR3 comprises 15 residues. Germline V lookup: CDR1 SGHRS, CDR2 YFSETQ. J lost 2 bases, V lost 5 bases, and 7 bases had no gene match. The CDR3 protein is CASRRTGTSAYEQYF. The CDR3 DNA is TGCGCCAGCAGGCGAACCGGGACTAGCGCCTACGAGCAGTACTTC.

This clone was observed many times. The rearrangement joins TRBV10-3 to TRBJ1-2, with TRBD1 matching 7 bases. The CDR3 runs 15 residues. The germline gives CDR1 ENHRY, CDR2 SYGVKD. V was pared by 3 bases and J by 8 bases, with 12 bases of the junction left unmatched. Written as DNA, the CDR3 is TGTGCCATCAGTGACCCGGGAACAGGGGCAGGAGGCTACACCTTC. Amino acid sequence: CAISDPGTGAGGYTF.

There are a few counts of this clone. This chain connects TRBV11-2 to TRBJ2-3; 7 nucleotides agree with TRBD1. This CDR3 spans 13 amino acids. In germline, CDR1 is SGHAT, CDR2 FQNNGV. V was clipped by 6 bases and J by 5 bases; unmatched bases: 5. This CDR3 reads CASRTGNGDTQYF. The CDR3 DNA is TGTGCCAGCAGGACAGGGAATGGAGATACGCAGTATTTT.

Worth noting for this clone: Other DNA sequences in the same sample also yield this CDR3. The chain joins TRBV10-1 to TRBJ2-2; D is undetermined. CDR1 is WNHNN, CDR2 SYGVQD, per germline (reference sequence). The CDR3 contains 13 residues. The V end lost 4 bases, the J end lost 1 base, and 4 bases lay between the germline ends. CDR3 coding DNA: TGCGCCAGCAGTGTACAGAACACCGGGGAGCTGTTTTTT. It translates to CASSVQNTGELFF.

The chain links TRBV29-1 to TRBJ1-2, with 9 bases that match TRBD1. Germline CDR1 reads SQVTM; CDR2 reads ANQGSEA. This CDR3 is built from 12 residues. V gave up 7 bases and J gave up 6 bases; unmatched junction bases: 6. CDR3 coding DNA: TGCAGCGCCCGGGACAGGGAAAATGGCTACACCTTC. Translation: CSARDRENGYTF.

The chain combines TRBV7-9 with TRBJ1-1; no definite D call. Germline CDR1 and CDR2: SEHNR and FQNEAQ (reference sequence). This CDR3 is 12 amino acids long. The V end lost 7 bases, the J end lost 0 bases, and 6 bases lay between the germline ends. The CDR3 nucleotides read TGTGCCAGCACCCTGATGAACACTGAAGCTTTCTTT. Amino acids: CASTLMNTEAFF.

The rearrangement joins TRBV7-3 to TRBJ2-1; TRBD2 matches 10 bases. The CDR3 covers 15 residues. Trimming cost V 3 bases and J 8 bases; bases outside gene matches: 7. Germline V gene lookup returns CDR1 SGHTA and CDR2 FQGTGA. CDR3 sequence reads: CASSLGLASSDEQFF. The CDR3 DNA reads TGTGCCAGCAGCTTGGGACTAGCGTCTTCCGATGAGCAGTTCTTC.

This clone was observed a single time. This sequence joins TRBV4-2 and TRBJ2-7; the match to TRBD2 covers 10 bases. Losses at the gene ends were 1 base for V and 3 bases for J; bases not matched to a gene: 3. The CDR3 extends over 15 amino acids. Germline V lookup: CDR1 LGHNA, CDR2 YNFKEQ. The CDR3 sequence is CASSQASGSGYEQYF. The CDR3 region has the DNA TGTGCCAGCAGCCAAGCTAGCGGGAGTGGCTACGAGCAGTACTTC.

The chain combines TRBV5-5 with TRBJ1-5; D gene uncertain. Trimming took off 0 bases at V and 6 bases at J, with 13 bases between the two ends. The CDR3 covers 15 residues. Germline CDR1 reads SGHKS; CDR2 reads YYEKEE (reference sequence). CDR3 amino acids: CASSLVVGLGQPQHF. CDR3 coding DNA: TGTGCCAGCAGCTTGGTTGTAGGGTTAGGTCAGCCCCAGCATTTT.

This sequence joins TRBV5-4 and TRBJ2-3, with 9 bases lining up with TRBD2. This CDR3 is 18 amino acids long. J was trimmed by 0 bases and V by 4 bases; bases with no gene match: 12. CDR1 and CDR2 from the germline V gene are SGHNT and YYREEE (reference sequence). CDR3 in amino acids: CASSPPGGRAGSTDTQYF. In nucleotides, the CDR3 is TGTGCCAGCAGCCCACCGGGCGGGAGGGCCGGTAGCACAGATACGCAGTATTTT.